This T cell receptor (beta chain) is from a study of metastatic and nonmetastatic thyroid tumors (dated by TCRdb to the early 2020s). For the study in its entirety: For patients with malignant and with benign thyroid disease, the researchers compared repertoires between peripheral blood samples and tumor or nodule tissue samples. Paper-wide results and their limitations: In both blood and tumor samples, TCR beta diversity was reported to be significantly higher in malignant tumors than in benign nodules.

The library was generated by PCR. Sequencing used an Illumina HiSeq 4000. The TCR beta-chain CDR3 region of each patient was profiled by high-throughput sequencing. Concerning the study's data processing: CDR3 differences across clinicopathological groups were used to build a classifier for discriminating distant-metastatic papillary thyroid cancer patients. The Shannon index was used to assess repertoire diversity, and the Morisita-Horn index was used to assess tumor-blood repertoire similarity. The public reads were reanalyzed by TCRdb: fastp trimming at Q25, MiXCR alignment, in-frame beta chains only. Here the V and J calls rest on TCRdb's processing, not on the authors' analysis. The sample table shows 25,000 to 30,000 clones, and about 25% are seen once. The top ten constitute more than 2% of the sample. The table lists this clone with many counts. The clone's antigen remains unknown. Base quality data are lacking; no much larger clone is found one base away.

V is pruned by 7 bases and J by 4 bases, leaving 6 bases of the junction without a gene match. The CDR3 spans 14 residues, from the cysteine through the phenylalanine. The only DNA kept is the CDR3, 42 bases in frame from the first base. In the germline V gene, CDR1 corresponds to SNHLY and CDR2 to FYNNEI. No patient had received any treatment before thyroid surgery. Using T-cell receptor beta sequencing, the study looked back at clinical samples from patients collected from about 2011 to 2018. This clonotype originated in a female donor with papillary thyroid cancer or a benign thyroid nodule (not recorded which). Some clones in this sample may be carry-over from other donors' samples. Sequencing was performed on blood. The sequence is built from TRBV2 and TRBJ2-5, with 10 bases matching TRBD1. Here the CDR3 is given as CASMGQGSRETQYF. The DNA sequence reads TGTGCCAGCATGGGACAGGGGAGTAGAGAGACCCAGTACTTC.